This entry is about one T cell receptor beta chain. This receptor's antigen is unknown. Base-call qualities are not available, and no considerably larger clone is one nucleotide away. This sample stems from a study of cytomegalovirus exposure and HLA in healthy donors (dated by TCRdb to 2016 to 2017). Regarding the research as a whole: According to a later analysis, the 120 or so validation repertoires were produced on the same platform as the approximately 690 repertoires of the first cohort. The study aimed to test whether cataloging public T cell receptors could reveal signatures of past pathogen exposure. A separate validation cohort of 100 to 150 different subjects was used in addition to the roughly 640-subject first cohort. To predict cytomegalovirus infection status, the study combined high-throughput TCR immunosequencing, statistical association of individual TCRs with disease status, and machine learning.

Separate from the approximately 700-subject first cohort, the validation cohort of around 130 subjects was the group to which the donors belonged. Library creation used the immunoSEQ multiplex PCR assay. On the authors' methods: A statistical classification framework was developed to diagnose cytomegalovirus status using the catalog of TCR beta chain sequences. The immuneACCESS repertoire file appears here via TCRdb, limited to in-frame rearrangements. These files lack a portion of the clones; in checked studies, under half of the deficit traces to unresolved V genes, and the cause of the others is not known. The DNA was the basis for D and trimming; V, J and clone size are from that table. The sample table records around 200,000 clones; about 80% of these occur just once. Clones ranked in the top ten supply under 3.5% of the sample. Summary of the overall study and its limitations: Subsequent analysis determined that TCRs grouped into clusters in the first cohort also showed a tendency toward co-occurrence across the roughly 120 validation repertoires, and approximately 93% of cluster scores exceeded 0. In the study, 164 TCR beta chains were listed as associated with cytomegalovirus. All 120 or so repertoires were used to score co-occurrence in the validation cohort in a later analysis, because that analysis had no HLA typing for the cohort. A few of the identified cytomegalovirus-associated TCR beta chains were confirmed in vitro to be specific for cytomegalovirus antigens. Cytomegalovirus status was reported to be diagnosed by the classifier with high specificity and sensitivity in both the original and validation cohorts. According to the authors, the approach could potentially be generalized to other disease states and immunological phenotypes. Most TCR sequences were observed very rarely across donors, whereas some public TCRs were present in many individuals.

From the cysteine up to the phenylalanine, the CDR3 has a length of 16 residues. Only the CDR3 portion is preserved as DNA: 48 bases, with reading frame beginning at the first base. CDR1 and CDR2 (SGHNT, YYREEE) derive from the germline V gene (reference sequence). The V and J ends are trimmed by 4 bases and 2 bases, leaving 18 bases between them. This chain joins TRBV5-4 to TRBJ1-2; a weak D assignment points to TRBD1 (5 bases agree). Sequenced material: PBMCs. The receptor was isolated from a woman aged 18-29 years in good health and CMV-seropositive. The CDR3 amino acid sequence is: CASSRIMSGVNYGYTF. At the DNA level, the sequence is TGTGCCAGCAGCCGGATTATGTCGGGGGTGAACTATGGCTACACCTTC.